This TCR beta chain was sequenced in a study of blood T cell repertoires in COVID-19. The CDR3 is made up of 13 amino acids. After removal of 7 bases from V and 2 bases from J, the junction contained 5 bases not matched to a gene. Original processing methods: Counts of nucleated cells, estimated from reference gene primer amplification, were obtained. This table comes from immunoSEQ multiplex PCR, and its TCRdb copy is limited to in-frame clones, with some not included. The V and J calls and the clone size are those of that table, but D and trimming were determined from the DNA. The table lists approximately 230,000 clones, about 90% of them singletons, with approximately 1.4% in the top ten. This clone turned up a few times.

The sequencing sample was made of peripheral blood. The chain recombines TRBV12-3 or TRBV12-4 with TRBJ2-7; TRBD1 matches 7 bases. This TCR was sampled from an elderly man with acute or convalescent COVID-19. CDR3 in amino acids: CASKSGTAYEQYF. The CDR3 bases are TGTGCCAGCAAATCCGGGACAGCCTACGAGCAGTACTTC.